These 9 T cell receptor beta chains came from one sample sequenced in a study of OX40 agonist ivuxolimab in advanced cancers. Using immunoSEQ multiplex PCR, the repertoire was profiled, and TCRdb retains in-frame clones only, with some absent. In the table there are around 53,000 clones, about 82% of which are singletons. Sequencing was performed on CD4+ or CD8+ T cells sorted from blood, taken in a trial of the OX40 agonist ivuxolimab. The receptors derive from an adult with an advanced solid tumor such as melanoma, head and neck, liver or kidney cancer.

The rearrangement joins TRBV5-5 to TRBJ2-2; 7 positions agree with TRBD1. The germline V gene encodes CDR1 SGHKS and CDR2 YYEKEE (reference sequence). Germline trimming cut 0 bases from V and 3 bases from J; bases unmatched to any gene: 5. The CDR3 loop spans 16 amino acids. The CDR3 sequence: CASSLEGGSYTGELFF. CDR3 in DNA: TGTGCCAGCAGCTTGGAAGGGGGCTCTTACACCGGGGAGCTGTTTTTT.

The chain recombines TRBV6-5 with TRBJ2-5; D might be TRBD2 (6 bases). This CDR3 has 14 amino acids. Germline-derived CDR1 and CDR2 are MNHEY and SVGAGI. V was clipped by 8 bases and J by 5 bases, with 18 bases between them. The CDR3 bases are TGTGCCAGCGGTCTCGGGACTTGGGGGGAGACCCAGTACTTC. Its protein product is CASGLGTWGETQYF.

CDR3 loop: CASSYGPGYGNTIYF. In DNA, the CDR3 is TGTGCCAGCAGTTACGGCCCAGGGTATGGAAACACCATATATTTT. This chain uses TRBV6-5 with TRBJ1-3; D is perhaps TRBD1 (5 bases). The CDR3 is 15 residues long. CDR1 is MNHEY, CDR2 SVGAGI, per germline. V lost 2 bases, J lost 3 bases, and 11 bases lay in between.

The rearrangement links TRBV5-6 to TRBJ2-7, with 7 bases identical to TRBD2. V was pared by 0 bases and J by 2 bases, with 2 bases of the junction left unmatched. The CDR3 contains 14 residues. Germline CDR1 SGHDT, CDR2 YYEEEE. The CDR3 bases are TGTGCCAGCAGCTTGGGGGGGGGACCCTACGAGCAGTACTTC. Translating it yields CASSLGGGPYEQYF.

This chain links TRBV5-1 with TRBJ2-2; D is uncertain. V was shortened by 3 bases and J by 3 bases, with 12 bases between the two germline ends. The CDR3 contains 15 residues. Germline CDR1 is SGHRS and CDR2 is YFSETQ. CDR3 bases: TGCGCCAGCAGCTCGGTGCCGGCGTACACCGGGGAGCTGTTTTTT. Its translation is CASSSVPAYTGELFF.

The V and J genes are TRBV6-1 and TRBJ2-2; D uncertain. The V end was cut by 7 bases, the J end by 6 bases, with 12 bases between. In germline, CDR1 is MNHNS, CDR2 SASEGT. This CDR3 has 13 residues. The CDR3 coding sequence is TGTGCCAGCACCGACCTGGGTGCCGGGGAGCTGTTTTTT. Protein sequence: CASTDLGAGELFF.

There are a few counts of this clone. This chain uses TRBV19 with TRBJ1-1; no definite D call. Germline V gene lookup returns CDR1 LNHDA and CDR2 SQIVND (reference sequence). The V gene lost 3 bases and the J gene lost 2 bases, with 13 bases spanning the gap. The CDR3 sequence is 15 residues long. The DNA for the CDR3 is TGTGCCAGTAGTATCGCCGCGAGGGCCAACACTGAAGCTTTCTTT. Translation gives CASSIAARANTEAFF.

The V and J genes are TRBV21-1 and TRBJ2-7. TRBV21-1 is recorded as a pseudogene. The CDR3 loop spans 11 amino acids. The CDR3 DNA sequence: TGTGCCAGCAGACAGGGAGGCGAGCAGTACTTC. This translates into CASRQGGEQYF.

The V gene is TRBV4-3, the J gene TRBJ1-5, with D perhaps TRBD1 (5 bases). The CDR3 is 18 amino acids. Germline-derived CDR1 and CDR2 are LGHNA and YSLEER. The V end was cut by 0 bases, the J end by 0 bases, with 15 bases between. CDR3 residues: CASSQDPQTATSNQPQHF. Here the CDR3 DNA reads TGCGCCAGCAGCCAAGATCCACAGACAGCTACTAGCAATCAGCCCCAGCATTTT.